Detailed here is one T cell receptor (beta chain). Antigen: not known. The authors incorporated unique molecular identifiers into the TCR beta cDNA libraries. TCRdb reanalysed the PCR reads using MiXCR and keeps one entry per CDR3 protein. The data show around 260,000 distinct CDR3 sequences, with roughly a third seen just once and 4% to 5.5% held by the top ten. Germline V gene data show CDR1 as LNHDA and CDR2 as SQIVND (reference sequence). The CDR3 runs 14 residues. V lost 6 bases and J lost 4, with 15 bases in between. This specimen comes from a study of post-analysis software for immune sequencing data. Whole-study context: Included courses were relapsing-remitting and secondary progressive multiple sclerosis; progressive-relapsing multiple sclerosis was also included. Findings and limits, study-wide: A significant reduction in normalized Chao1 diversity was observed in multiple sclerosis patients versus controls. The five TRBV segments detected at higher frequency in patients than in controls included TRBV5-6, TRBV5-1 and TRBV20-1.

This sequence was found in a girl aged 10 to 17 with multiple sclerosis. This sequence joins TRBV19 and TRBJ2-5, with TRBD2 as a possible D gene (6 bases). Sequenced input: blood. The CDR3 bases are TGTGCCAGTAGGGAGGGACCGGCGGTAGAGACCCAGTACTTC. Amino acids: CASREGPAVETQYF.